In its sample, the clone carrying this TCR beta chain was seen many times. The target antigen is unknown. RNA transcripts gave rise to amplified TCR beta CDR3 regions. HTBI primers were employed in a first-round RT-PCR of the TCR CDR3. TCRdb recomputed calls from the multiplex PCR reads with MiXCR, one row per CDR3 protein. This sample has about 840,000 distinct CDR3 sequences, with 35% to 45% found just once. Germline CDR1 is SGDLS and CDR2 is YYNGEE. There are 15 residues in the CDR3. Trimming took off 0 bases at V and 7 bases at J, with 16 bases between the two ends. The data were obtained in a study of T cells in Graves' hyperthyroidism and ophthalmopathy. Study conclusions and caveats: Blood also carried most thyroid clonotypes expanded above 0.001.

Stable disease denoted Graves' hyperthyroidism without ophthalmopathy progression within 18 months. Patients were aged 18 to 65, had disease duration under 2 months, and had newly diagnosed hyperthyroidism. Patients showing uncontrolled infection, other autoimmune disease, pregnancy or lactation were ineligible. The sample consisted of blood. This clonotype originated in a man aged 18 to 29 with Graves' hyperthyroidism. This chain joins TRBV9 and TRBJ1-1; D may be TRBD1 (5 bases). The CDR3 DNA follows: TGTGCCAGCAGCGTAGGAGCAGGGCATCAGGGTGAAGCTTTCTTT. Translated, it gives CASSVGAGHQGEAFF.